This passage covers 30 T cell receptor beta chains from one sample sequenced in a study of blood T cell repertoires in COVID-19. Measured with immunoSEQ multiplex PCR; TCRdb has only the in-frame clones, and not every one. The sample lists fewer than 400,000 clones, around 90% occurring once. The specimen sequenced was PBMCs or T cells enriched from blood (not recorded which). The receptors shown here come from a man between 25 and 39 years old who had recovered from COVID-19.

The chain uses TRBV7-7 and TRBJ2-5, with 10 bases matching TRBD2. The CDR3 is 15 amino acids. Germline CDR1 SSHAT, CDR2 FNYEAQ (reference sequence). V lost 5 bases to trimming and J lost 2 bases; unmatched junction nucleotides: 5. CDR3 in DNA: TGTGCCAGCAGCCCCCTAGCGGGGGTGCAAGAGACCCAGTACTTC. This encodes CASSPLAGVQETQYF.

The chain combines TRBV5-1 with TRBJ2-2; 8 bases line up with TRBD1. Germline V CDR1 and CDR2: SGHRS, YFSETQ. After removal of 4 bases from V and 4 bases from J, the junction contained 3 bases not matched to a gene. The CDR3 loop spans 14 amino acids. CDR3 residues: CASSLTGGTGELFF. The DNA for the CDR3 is TGCGCCAGCAGCCTAACAGGGGGCACCGGGGAGCTGTTTTTT.

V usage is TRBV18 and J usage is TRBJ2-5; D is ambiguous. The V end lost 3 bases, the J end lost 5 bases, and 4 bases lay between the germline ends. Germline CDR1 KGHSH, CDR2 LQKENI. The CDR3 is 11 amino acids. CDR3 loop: CASSPGETQYF. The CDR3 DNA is TGTGCCAGCTCACCGGGCGAGACCCAGTACTTC.

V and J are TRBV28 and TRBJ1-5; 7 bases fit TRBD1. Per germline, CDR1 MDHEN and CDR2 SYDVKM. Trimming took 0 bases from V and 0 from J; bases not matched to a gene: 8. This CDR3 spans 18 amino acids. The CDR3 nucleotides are TGTGCCAGCAGTTTATGGGGGGACAGCTCGTATAGCAATCAGCCCCAGCATTTT. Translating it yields CASSLWGDSSYSNQPQHF.

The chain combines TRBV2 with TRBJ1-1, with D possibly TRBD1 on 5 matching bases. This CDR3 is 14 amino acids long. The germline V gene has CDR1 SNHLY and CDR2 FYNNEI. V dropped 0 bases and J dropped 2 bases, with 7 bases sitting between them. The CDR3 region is CASSEATVNTEAFF. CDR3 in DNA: TGTGCCAGCAGTGAAGCGACAGTAAACACTGAAGCTTTCTTT.

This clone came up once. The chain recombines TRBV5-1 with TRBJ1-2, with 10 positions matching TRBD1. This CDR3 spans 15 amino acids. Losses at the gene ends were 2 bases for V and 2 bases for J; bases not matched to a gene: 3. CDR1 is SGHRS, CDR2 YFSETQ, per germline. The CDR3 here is CASSFGTGVNYGYTF. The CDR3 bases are TGCGCCAGCAGCTTTGGGACAGGGGTAAACTATGGCTACACCTTC.

The CDR3 protein is CASSQAPGVGEQYF. The CDR3 DNA reads TGCGCCAGCAGCCAAGCTCCAGGGGTAGGCGAGCAGTACTTC. This sequence joins TRBV4-1 and TRBJ2-7, with D perhaps TRBD1 (6 bases). CDR3 length equals 14 residues. CDR1 is MGHRA and CDR2 is YSYEKL in the germline V gene. Trimming took 1 base from V and 6 from J, leaving 13 bases between them.

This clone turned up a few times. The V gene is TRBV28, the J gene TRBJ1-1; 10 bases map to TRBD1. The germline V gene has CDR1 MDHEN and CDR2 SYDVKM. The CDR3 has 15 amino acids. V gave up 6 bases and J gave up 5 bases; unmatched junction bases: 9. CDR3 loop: CASSYPGQGFTEAFF. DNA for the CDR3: TGTGCCAGCAGCTATCCGGGACAGGGGTTTACTGAAGCTTTCTTT.

CDR3 DNA: TGTGCCAGCAGCTCCTCGACTAGCGGGGCTGGTGATACGCAGTATTTT. Translation: CASSSSTSGAGDTQYF. The genes are TRBV7-9 and TRBJ2-3; TRBD2 matches at 11 bases. J lost 6 bases, V lost 4 bases, and 9 bases had no gene match. There are 16 residues in the CDR3. Germline assignment: CDR1 SEHNR and CDR2 FQNEAQ (reference sequence).

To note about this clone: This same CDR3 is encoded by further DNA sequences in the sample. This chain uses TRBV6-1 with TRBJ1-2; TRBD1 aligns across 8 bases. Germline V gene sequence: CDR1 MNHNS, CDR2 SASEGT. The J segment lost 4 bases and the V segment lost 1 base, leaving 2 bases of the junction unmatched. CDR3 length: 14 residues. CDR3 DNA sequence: TGTGCCAGCAGTGAAGGACAGGGGACCTATGGCTACACCTTC. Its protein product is CASSEGQGTYGYTF.

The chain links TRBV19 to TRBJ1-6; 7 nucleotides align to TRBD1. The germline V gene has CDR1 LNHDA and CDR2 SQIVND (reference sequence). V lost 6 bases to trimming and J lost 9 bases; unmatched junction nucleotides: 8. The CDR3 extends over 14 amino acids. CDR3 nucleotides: TGTGCCAGTAGCCCCCGACAGGGTGCTTCACCCCTCCACTTT. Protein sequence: CASSPRQGASPLHF.

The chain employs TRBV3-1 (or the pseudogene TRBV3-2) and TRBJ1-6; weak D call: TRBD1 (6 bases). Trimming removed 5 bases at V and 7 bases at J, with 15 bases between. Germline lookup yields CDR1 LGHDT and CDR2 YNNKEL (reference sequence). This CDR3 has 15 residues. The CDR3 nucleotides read TGTGCCAGCAGCGCCCCAGGGGTTTTGAATTCACCCCTCCACTTT. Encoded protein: CASSAPGVLNSPLHF.

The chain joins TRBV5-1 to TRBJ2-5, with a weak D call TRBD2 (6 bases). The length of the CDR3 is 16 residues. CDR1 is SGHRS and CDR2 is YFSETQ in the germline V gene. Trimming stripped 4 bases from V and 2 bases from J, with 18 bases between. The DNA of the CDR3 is TGCGCCAGCAGCGAGCCCCAGGGACTGAGACAAGAGACCCAGTACTTC. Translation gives CASSEPQGLRQETQYF.

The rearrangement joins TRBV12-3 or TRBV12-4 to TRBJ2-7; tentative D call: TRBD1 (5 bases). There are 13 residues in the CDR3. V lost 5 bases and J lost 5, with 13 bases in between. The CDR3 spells CASSPSRVHEQYF. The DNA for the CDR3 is TGTGCCAGCAGTCCATCCAGGGTCCACGAGCAGTACTTC.

DNA of the CDR3: TGTGCCAGTAGATCCGGGACTAGCGGGGGCCTTGCCCGGGAGACCCAGTACTTC. As protein: CASRSGTSGGLARETQYF. The J gene is TRBJ2-5, the V gene TRBV19; 14 nucleotides match TRBD2. The V gene's germline CDR1 is LNHDA and CDR2 SQIVND (reference sequence). The ends lost 6 bases at V and 5 bases at J; junction bases unmatched: 14. The CDR3 is made up of 18 amino acids.

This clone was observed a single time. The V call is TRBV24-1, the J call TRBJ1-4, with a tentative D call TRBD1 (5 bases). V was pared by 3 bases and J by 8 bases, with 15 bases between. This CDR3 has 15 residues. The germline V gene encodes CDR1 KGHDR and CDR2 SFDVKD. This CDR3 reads CATSDGATYGEKLFF. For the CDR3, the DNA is TGTGCCACCAGTGATGGGGCCACATATGGAGAAAAACTGTTTTTT.

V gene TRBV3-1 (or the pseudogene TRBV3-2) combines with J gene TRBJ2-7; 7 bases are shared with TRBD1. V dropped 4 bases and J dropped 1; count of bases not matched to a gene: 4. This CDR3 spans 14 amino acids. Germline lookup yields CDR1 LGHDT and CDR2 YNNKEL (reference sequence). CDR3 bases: TGTGCCAGCAGCCTCATGACAGGGTCCTACGAGCAGTACTTC. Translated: CASSLMTGSYEQYF.

CDR3 region: CASSLGRGGNEQFF. Here the CDR3 DNA reads TGTGCCAGCAGCTTAGGACGGGGGGGCAATGAGCAGTTCTTC. This sequence joins TRBV13 and TRBJ2-1; 8 bases map to TRBD2. V dropped 0 bases and J dropped 6; count of bases not matched to a gene: 1. The germline V gene has CDR1 PRHDT and CDR2 FYEKMQ (reference sequence). The CDR3 sequence is 14 residues long.

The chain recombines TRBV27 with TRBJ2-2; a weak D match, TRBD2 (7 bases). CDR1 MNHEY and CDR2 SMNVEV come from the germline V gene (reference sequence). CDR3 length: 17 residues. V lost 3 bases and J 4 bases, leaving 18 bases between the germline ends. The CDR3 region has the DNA TGTGCCAGCAGTTTTCGGTGGGAGGGGGGCGCCACCGGGGAGCTGTTTTTT. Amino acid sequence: CASSFRWEGGATGELFF.

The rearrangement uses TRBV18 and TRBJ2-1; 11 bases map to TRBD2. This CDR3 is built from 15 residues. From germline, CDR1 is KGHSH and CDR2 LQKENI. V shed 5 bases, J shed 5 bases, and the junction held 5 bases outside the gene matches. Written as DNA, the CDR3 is TGTGCCAGCTCATTAGCGGGGGGGCCTGACAATGAGCAGTTCTTC. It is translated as CASSLAGGPDNEQFF.

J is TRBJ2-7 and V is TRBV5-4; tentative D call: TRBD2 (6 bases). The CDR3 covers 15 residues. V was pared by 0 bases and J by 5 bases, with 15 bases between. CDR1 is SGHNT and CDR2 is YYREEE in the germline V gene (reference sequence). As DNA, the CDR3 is TGTGCCAGCAGCTTGGGACTAGAGGCAACGGACGAGCAGTACTTC. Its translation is CASSLGLEATDEQYF.

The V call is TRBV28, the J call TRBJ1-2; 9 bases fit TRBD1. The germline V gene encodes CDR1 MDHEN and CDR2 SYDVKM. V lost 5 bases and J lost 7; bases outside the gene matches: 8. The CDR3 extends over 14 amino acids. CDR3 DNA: TGTGCCAGCAGTGGGCCGGGACAGGGTTTTGGCTACACCTTC. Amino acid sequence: CASSGPGQGFGYTF.

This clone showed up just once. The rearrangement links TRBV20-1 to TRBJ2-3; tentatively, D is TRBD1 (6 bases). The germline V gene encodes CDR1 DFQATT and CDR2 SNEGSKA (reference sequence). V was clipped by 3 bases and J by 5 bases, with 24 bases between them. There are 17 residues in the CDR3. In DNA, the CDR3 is TGCAGTGCTAGTCCCCACCGGGGTCAGGGGTCGGGAGATACGCAGTATTTT. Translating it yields CSASPHRGQGSGDTQYF.

CDR3 nucleotides: TGTGCCATCAGTGTAGACTTAGCCAAAAACATTCAGTACTTC. Protein product: CAISVDLAKNIQYF. V is TRBV10-3 and J is TRBJ2-4; D gene unclear. The CDR3 sequence is 14 residues long. Germline loops: CDR1 ENHRY, CDR2 SYGVKD. Trimming cost V 4 bases and J 0 bases, with 7 bases left between them.

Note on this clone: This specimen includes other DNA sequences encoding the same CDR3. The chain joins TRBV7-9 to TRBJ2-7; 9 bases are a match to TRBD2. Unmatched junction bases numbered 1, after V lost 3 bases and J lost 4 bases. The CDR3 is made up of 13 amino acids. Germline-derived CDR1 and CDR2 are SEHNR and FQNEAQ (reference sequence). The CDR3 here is CASSFAGGYEQYF. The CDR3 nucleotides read TGTGCCAGCAGCTTTGCGGGGGGGTACGAGCAGTACTTC.

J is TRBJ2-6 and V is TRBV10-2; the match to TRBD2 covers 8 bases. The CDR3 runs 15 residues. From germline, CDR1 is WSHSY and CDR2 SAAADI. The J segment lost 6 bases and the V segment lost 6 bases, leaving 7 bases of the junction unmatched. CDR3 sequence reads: CASSPGGVEANVLTF. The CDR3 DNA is TGCGCCAGCAGCCCCGGGGGGGTGGAGGCCAACGTCCTGACTTTC.

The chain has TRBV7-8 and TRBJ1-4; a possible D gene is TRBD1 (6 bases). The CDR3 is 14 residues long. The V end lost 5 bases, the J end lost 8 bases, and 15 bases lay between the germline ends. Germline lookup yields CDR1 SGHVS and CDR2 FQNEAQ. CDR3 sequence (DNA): TGTGCCAGCAGCCAAGGACAGTTTTACGAAAAACTGTTTTTT. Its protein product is CASSQGQFYEKLFF.

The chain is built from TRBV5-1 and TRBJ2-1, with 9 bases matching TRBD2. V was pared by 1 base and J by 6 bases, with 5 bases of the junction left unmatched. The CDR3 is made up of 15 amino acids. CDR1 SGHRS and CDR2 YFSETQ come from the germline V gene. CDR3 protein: CASSLNSGGGNEQFF. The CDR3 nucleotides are TGCGCCAGCAGCTTGAATAGCGGGGGTGGCAATGAGCAGTTCTTC.

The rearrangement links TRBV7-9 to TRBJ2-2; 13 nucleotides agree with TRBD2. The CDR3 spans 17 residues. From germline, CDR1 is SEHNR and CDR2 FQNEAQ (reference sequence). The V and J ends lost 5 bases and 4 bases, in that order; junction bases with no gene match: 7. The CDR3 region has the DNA TGTGCCAGCAGCCGACTAGCGGGGGGACGTGTCACCGGGGAGCTGTTTTTT. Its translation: CASSRLAGGRVTGELFF.

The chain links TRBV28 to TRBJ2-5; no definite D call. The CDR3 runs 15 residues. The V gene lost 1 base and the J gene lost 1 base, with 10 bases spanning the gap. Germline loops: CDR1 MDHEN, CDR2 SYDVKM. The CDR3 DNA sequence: TGTGCCAGCAGTTTATTTGGTACAGTCCAAGAGACCCAGTACTTC. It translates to CASSLFGTVQETQYF. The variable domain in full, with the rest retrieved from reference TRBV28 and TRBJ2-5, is DVKVTQSSRYLVKRTGEKVFLECVQDMDHENMFWYRQDPGLGLRLIYFSYDVKMKEKGDIPEGYSVSREKKERFSLILESASTNQTSMYLCASSLFGTVQETQYFGPGTRLLVL.